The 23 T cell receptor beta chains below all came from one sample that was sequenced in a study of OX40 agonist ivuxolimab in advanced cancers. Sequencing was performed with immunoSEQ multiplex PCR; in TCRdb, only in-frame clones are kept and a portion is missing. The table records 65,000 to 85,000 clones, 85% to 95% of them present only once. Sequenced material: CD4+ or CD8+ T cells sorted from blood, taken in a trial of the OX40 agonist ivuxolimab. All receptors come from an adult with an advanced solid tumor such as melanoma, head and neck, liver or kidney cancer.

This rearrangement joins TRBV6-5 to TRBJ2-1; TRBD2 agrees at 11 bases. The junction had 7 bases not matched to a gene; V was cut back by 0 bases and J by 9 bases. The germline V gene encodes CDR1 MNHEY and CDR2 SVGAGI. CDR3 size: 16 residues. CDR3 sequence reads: CASSYSTSGGTVEQFF. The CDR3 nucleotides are TGTGCCAGCAGTTACTCAACTAGCGGGGGTACCGTTGAGCAGTTCTTC.

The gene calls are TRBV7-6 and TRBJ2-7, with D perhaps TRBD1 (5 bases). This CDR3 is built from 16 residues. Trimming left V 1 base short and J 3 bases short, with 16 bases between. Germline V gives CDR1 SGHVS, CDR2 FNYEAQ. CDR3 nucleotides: TGTGCCAGCAGCTTAGGCCCGGCTGGGGCGAACTACGAGCAGTACTTC. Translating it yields CASSLGPAGANYEQYF.

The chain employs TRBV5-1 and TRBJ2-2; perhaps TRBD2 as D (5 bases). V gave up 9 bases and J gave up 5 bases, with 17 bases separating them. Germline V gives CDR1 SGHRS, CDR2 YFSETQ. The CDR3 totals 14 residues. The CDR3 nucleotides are TGCGCCACTCCGAGGGCAGGCAAAACCGGGGAGCTGTTTTTT. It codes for CATPRAGKTGELFF.

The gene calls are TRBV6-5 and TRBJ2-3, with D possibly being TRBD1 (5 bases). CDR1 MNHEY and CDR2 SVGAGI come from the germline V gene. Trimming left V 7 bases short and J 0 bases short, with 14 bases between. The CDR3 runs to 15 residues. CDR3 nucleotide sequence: TGTGCCAGCAATACAGGCTTCTCTAGCACAGATACGCAGTATTTT. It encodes CASNTGFSSTDTQYF.

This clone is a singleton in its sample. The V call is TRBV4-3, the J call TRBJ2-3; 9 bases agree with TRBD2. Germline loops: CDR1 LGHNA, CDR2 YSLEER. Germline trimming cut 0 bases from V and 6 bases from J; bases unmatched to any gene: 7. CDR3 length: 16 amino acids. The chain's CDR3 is CASSQDRGRAGDTQYF. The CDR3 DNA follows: TGCGCCAGCAGCCAAGATCGCGGGAGGGCCGGGGATACGCAGTATTTT.

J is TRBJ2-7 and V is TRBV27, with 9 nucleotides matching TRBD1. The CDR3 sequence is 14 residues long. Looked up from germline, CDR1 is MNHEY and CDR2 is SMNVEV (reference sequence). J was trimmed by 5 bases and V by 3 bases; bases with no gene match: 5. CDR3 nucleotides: TGTGCCAGCAGTTTTGGGACAGGGCTCCACGAGCAGTACTTC. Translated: CASSFGTGLHEQYF.

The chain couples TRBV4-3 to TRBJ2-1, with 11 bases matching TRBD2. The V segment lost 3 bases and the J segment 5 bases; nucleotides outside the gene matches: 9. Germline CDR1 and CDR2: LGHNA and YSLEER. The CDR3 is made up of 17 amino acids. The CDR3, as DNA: TGCGCCAGCAGCCAGTACTTAGCGGGGGGGCTGAACAATGAGCAGTTCTTC. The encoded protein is CASSQYLAGGLNNEQFF.

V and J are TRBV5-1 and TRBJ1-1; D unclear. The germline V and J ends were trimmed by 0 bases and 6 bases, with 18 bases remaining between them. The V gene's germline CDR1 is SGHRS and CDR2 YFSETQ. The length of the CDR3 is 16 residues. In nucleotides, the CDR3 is TGCGCCAGCAGCTTGGAGTCGCGTCGGGCCGCCGCTGAAGCTTTCTTT. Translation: CASSLESRRAAAEAFF.

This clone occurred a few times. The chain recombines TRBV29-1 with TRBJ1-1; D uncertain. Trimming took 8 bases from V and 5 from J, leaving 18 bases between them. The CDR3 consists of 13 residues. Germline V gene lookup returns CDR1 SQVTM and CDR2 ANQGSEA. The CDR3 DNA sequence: TGCAGCTTTGCACGGCTAGGTAATACTGAAGCTTTCTTT. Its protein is CSFARLGNTEAFF.

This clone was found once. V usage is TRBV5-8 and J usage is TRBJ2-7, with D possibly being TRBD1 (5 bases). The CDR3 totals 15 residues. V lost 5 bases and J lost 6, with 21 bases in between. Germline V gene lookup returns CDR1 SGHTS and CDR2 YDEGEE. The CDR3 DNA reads TGTGCCAGCAGGAAAAAAGGGGAAACCACCCGCGAGCAGTACTTC. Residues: CASRKKGETTREQYF.

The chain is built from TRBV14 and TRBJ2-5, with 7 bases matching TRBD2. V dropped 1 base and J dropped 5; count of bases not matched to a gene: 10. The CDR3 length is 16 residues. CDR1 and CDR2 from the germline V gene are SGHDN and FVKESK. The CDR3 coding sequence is TGTGCCAGCAGCCAAGTCCCCAAGACTAGCCAGGAGACCCAGTACTTC. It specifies CASSQVPKTSQETQYF.

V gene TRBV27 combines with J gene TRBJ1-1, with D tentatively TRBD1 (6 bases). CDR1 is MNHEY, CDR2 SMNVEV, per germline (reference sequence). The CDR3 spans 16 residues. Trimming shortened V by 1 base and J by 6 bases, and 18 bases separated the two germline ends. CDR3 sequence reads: CASSLWGRGASSEAFF. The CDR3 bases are TGTGCCAGCAGTTTATGGGGCCGGGGGGCGAGCTCTGAAGCTTTCTTT.

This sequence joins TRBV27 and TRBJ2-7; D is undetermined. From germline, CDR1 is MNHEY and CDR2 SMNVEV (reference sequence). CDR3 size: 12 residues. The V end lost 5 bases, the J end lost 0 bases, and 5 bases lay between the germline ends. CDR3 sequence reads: CASSLTSYEQYF. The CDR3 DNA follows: TGTGCCAGCAGTCTTACCTCCTACGAGCAGTACTTC.

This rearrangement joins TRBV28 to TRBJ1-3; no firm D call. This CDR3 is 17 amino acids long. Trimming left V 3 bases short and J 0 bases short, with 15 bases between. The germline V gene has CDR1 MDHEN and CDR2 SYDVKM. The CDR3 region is CASSFPLGLGSGNTIYF. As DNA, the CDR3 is TGTGCCAGCAGTTTCCCCCTAGGCCTGGGCTCTGGAAACACCATATATTTT. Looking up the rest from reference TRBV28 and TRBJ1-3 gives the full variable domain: DVKVTQSSRYLVKRTGEKVFLECVQDMDHENMFWYRQDPGLGLRLIYFSYDVKMKEKGDIPEGYSVSREKKERFSLILESASTNQTSMYLCASSFPLGLGSGNTIYFGEGSWLTVV.

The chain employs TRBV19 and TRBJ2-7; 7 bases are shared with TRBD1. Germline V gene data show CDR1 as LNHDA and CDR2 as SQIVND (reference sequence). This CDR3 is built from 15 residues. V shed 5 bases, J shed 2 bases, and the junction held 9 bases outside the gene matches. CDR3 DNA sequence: TGTGCCAGTAGTGTGACAGGGAACATCGCCTACGAGCAGTACTTC. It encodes CASSVTGNIAYEQYF.

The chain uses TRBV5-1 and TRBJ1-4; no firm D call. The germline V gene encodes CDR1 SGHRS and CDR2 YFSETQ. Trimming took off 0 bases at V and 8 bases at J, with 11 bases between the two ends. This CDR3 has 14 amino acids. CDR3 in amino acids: CASSLGEGREKLFF. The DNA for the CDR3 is TGCGCCAGCAGCTTGGGAGAGGGTAGGGAAAAACTGTTTTTT. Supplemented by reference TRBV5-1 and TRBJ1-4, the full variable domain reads KAGVTQTPRYLIKTRGQQVTLSCSPISGHRSVSWYQQTPGQGLQFLFEYFSETQRNKGNFPGRFSGRQFSNSRSEMNVSTLELGDSALYLCASSLGEGREKLFFGSGTQLSVL.

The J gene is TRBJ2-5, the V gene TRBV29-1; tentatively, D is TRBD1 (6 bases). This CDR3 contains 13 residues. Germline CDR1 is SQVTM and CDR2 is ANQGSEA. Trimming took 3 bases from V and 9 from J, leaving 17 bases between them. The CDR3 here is CSVDGWTEDSQYF. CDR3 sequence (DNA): TGCAGCGTTGATGGGTGGACAGAGGATTCCCAGTACTTC.

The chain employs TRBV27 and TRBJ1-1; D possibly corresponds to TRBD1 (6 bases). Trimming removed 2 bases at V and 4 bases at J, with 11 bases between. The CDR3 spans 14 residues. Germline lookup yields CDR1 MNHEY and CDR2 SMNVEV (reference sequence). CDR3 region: CASSLRGGRTEAFF. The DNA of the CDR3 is TGTGCCAGCAGTTTACGAGGGGGACGCACTGAAGCTTTCTTT.

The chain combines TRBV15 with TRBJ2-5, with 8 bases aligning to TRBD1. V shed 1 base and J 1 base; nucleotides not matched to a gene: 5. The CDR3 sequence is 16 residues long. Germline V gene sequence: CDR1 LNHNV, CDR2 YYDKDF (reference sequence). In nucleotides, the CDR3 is TGTGCCACCAGCAGAGCAACGGGACAGGCCCAAGAGACCCAGTACTTC. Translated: CATSRATGQAQETQYF.

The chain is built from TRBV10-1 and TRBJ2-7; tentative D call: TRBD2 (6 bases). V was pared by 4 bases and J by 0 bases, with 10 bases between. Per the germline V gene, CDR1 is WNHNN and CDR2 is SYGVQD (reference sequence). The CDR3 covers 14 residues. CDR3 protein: CASSGGDPSYEQYF. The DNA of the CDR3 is TGCGCCAGCAGTGGGGGGGACCCCTCCTACGAGCAGTACTTC.

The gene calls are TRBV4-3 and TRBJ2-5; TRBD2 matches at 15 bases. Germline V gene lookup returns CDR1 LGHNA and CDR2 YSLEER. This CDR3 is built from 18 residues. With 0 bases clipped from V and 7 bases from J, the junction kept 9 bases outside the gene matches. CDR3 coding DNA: TGCGCCAGCAGCCAAGATCCGGGACTAGCGGGAGGTTGGGGGACCCAGTACTTC. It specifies CASSQDPGLAGGWGTQYF.

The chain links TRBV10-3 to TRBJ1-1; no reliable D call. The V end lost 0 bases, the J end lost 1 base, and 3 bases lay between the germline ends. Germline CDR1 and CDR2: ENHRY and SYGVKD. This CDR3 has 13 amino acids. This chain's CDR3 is CAISESKNTEAFF. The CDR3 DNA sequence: TGTGCCATCAGTGAGTCGAAGAACACTGAAGCTTTCTTT.

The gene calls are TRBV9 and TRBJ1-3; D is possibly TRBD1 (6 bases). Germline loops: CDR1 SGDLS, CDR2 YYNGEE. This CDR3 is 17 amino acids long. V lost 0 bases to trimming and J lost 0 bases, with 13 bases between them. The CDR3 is CASSVAGGPYSGNTIYF. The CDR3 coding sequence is TGTGCCAGCAGCGTAGCTGGGGGCCCTTACTCTGGAAACACCATATATTTT.